These 10 T cell receptor beta chains were all obtained from the same sample, sequenced in a study of shared clonotypes between healthy human individuals. Generated by immunoSEQ multiplex PCR, the TCRdb table keeps only in-frame clones and is missing some. The table lists approximately 1.1 million clones, around 78% of them singletons. The sequenced sample was memory CD4+ T cells from PBMCs. Indicated subset: CD45RA-negative fraction. These receptors all come from a man aged 18 to 35 in good health. Some clones in this sample may be carry-over from other donors' samples.

The chain has TRBV11-3 and TRBJ2-3; D possibly corresponds to TRBD2 (6 bases). Trimming pared 3 bases from V and 0 bases from J, leaving 7 bases between. Germline CDR1 SGHNT, CDR2 YENEEA. The length of the CDR3 is 14 residues. CDR3 nucleotide sequence: TGTGCCAGCAGCTTTAGCGGAAGCACAGATACGCAGTATTTT. It specifies CASSFSGSTDTQYF.

In DNA, the CDR3 is TGCGCCAGCAGCGGGGGGACAGCCTCCTATGGCTACACCTTC. This translates into CASSGGTASYGYTF. The chain couples TRBV5-1 to TRBJ1-2; 7 bases map to TRBD1. The CDR3 has 14 amino acids. Germline lookup yields CDR1 SGHRS and CDR2 YFSETQ. Germline trimming cut 4 bases from V and 4 bases from J; bases unmatched to any gene: 7. Using reference TRBV5-1 and TRBJ1-2 for the parts outside the CDR3, the full variable domain is KAGVTQTPRYLIKTRGQQVTLSCSPISGHRSVSWYQQTPGQGLQFLFEYFSETQRNKGNFPGRFSGRQFSNSRSEMNVSTLELGDSALYLCASSGGTASYGYTFGSGTRLTVV.

This clone was picked up a small number of times. The chain links TRBV28 to TRBJ1-4; D is undetermined. Per germline, CDR1 MDHEN and CDR2 SYDVKM. Trimming removed 7 bases from V and 6 bases from J, with 6 bases in between. This CDR3 is built from 11 residues. This CDR3 reads CASTDHEKLFF. CDR3 DNA sequence: TGTGCCAGCACCGATCATGAAAAACTGTTTTTT.

This clone has a single count. Other DNA sequences from this sample encode an identical CDR3 as well. This chain joins TRBV27 and TRBJ1-4, with 8 bases identical to TRBD1. The CDR3 covers 14 residues. The V gene end was trimmed by 3 bases and the J gene end by 8 bases; junction bases not matched to a gene: 5. Germline CDR1 reads MNHEY; CDR2 reads SMNVEV (reference sequence). DNA of the CDR3: TGTGCCAGCAGTTTCCAGGGGGCTGGGGAAAAACTGTTTTTT. Its translation: CASSFQGAGEKLFF.

The chain recombines TRBV5-4 with TRBJ2-7; 7 bases agree with TRBD1. The V gene end was trimmed by 4 bases and the J gene end by 0 bases; junction bases not matched to a gene: 4. The CDR3 consists of 14 residues. CDR1 and CDR2 from the germline V gene are SGHNT and YYREEE (reference sequence). This CDR3 is CASSTGTVSYEQYF. The CDR3 bases are TGTGCCAGCAGCACCGGGACAGTCTCCTACGAGCAGTACTTC.

The rearrangement joins TRBV7-2 to TRBJ2-5, with D possibly matching TRBD1 (5 bases). The germline gives CDR1 SGHTA, CDR2 FQGNSA. This CDR3 region has 14 residues. The V end was cut by 4 bases, the J end by 3 bases, with 12 bases between. CDR3 amino acids: CASSSVSREETQYF. CDR3 bases: TGTGCCAGCAGCTCCGTGAGCAGGGAAGAGACCCAGTACTTC.

The rearrangement joins TRBV28 to TRBJ2-1; 10 positions match TRBD2. Losses at the gene ends were 5 bases for V and 7 bases for J; bases not matched to a gene: 5. The CDR3 is made up of 14 amino acids. Per the germline V gene, CDR1 is MDHEN and CDR2 is SYDVKM. The chain's CDR3 is CASSRAGGRNEQFF. CDR3 bases: TGTGCCAGCAGTCGAGCGGGAGGGAGGAATGAGCAGTTCTTC.

This rearrangement joins TRBV28 to TRBJ1-5; tentative D call: TRBD1 (6 bases). Germline-derived CDR1 and CDR2 are MDHEN and SYDVKM. This CDR3 is built from 15 residues. Trimming took 6 bases from V and 4 from J, leaving 16 bases between them. CDR3 amino acids: CASSLYRVENQPQHF. DNA for the CDR3: TGTGCCAGCAGCCTCTACAGGGTGGAGAATCAGCCCCAGCATTTT.

The chain has TRBV5-1 and TRBJ2-3, with D perhaps matching TRBD2 (6 bases). The CDR3 runs 12 residues. Per the germline V gene, CDR1 is SGHRS and CDR2 is YFSETQ. The germline V and J ends were trimmed by 4 bases and 4 bases, with 7 bases remaining between them. The CDR3 sequence is CASSREADTQYF. DNA of the CDR3: TGCGCCAGCAGCAGGGAGGCAGATACGCAGTATTTT.

The gene calls are TRBV6-5 and TRBJ1-1; perhaps TRBD1 as D (6 bases). The CDR3 covers 16 residues. Germline values: CDR1 MNHEY, CDR2 SVGAGI. The V end was cut by 2 bases, the J end by 4 bases, with 17 bases between. The CDR3 spells CASSYTSQGRITEAFF. In nucleotides, the CDR3 is TGTGCCAGCAGTTACACCTCACAGGGTCGGATCACTGAAGCTTTCTTT.